The present entry profiles one TCR beta chain with its context. What it binds is not known. TCRdb's copy holds only in-frame clones and misses some; the assay was immunoSEQ multiplex PCR. Among about 130,000 clones listed, around 90% were seen once. The data belong to a study of T cell responses to AZD1222 COVID-19 vaccine. General observations from the study: Unmutated variant regions are reportedly targeted by nearly half of spike-specific TCRs. At 160-218 and 743-854, vaccine-associated CD4 TCRs were dominant, and they spanned spike. Most donors were white British and more were female, and clonal diversity was possibly underestimated. Spike-specific TCR breadth and depth rose after two AZD1222 doses.

The source is an adult in good health. The sample in question was peripheral blood, obtained on day 0 of AZD1222 vaccination.

The DNA for the CDR3 is TGCGCCAGCAGTGAGTCGACAGGGAACACCGGGGAGCTGTTTTTT. This codes for CASSESTGNTGELFF. The gene calls are TRBV10-1 and TRBJ2-2; D may be TRBD1 (6 bases). V was shortened by 0 bases and J by 1 base, with 6 bases between the two germline ends. The CDR3 has 15 amino acids. Germline V gene sequence: CDR1 WNHNN, CDR2 SYGVQD (reference sequence).